Following are 5 T cell receptor beta chains from one sample sequenced in a study of vaccination and CD4 T cells after COVID-19. Treatment meaning: approximately 10-day PBMC culture with coronavirus spike peptide pools or control peptides (ViraFEST assay). These TCRs' antigens remain unknown. At the Johns Hopkins FTIC core, DNA taken from cultured CD4+ T cells was sequenced by way of the Oncomine TCR Beta short-read assay. TCRdb processed the PCR reads anew with MiXCR; each CDR3 protein has one entry. The sample has about 10,000 distinct CDR3 sequences; 30% to 35% are singletons. The sample was CD4+ T cells from blood, cultured in vitro, taken after SARS-CoV-2 vaccination. The receptor set was obtained from a human donor who had recovered from COVID-19.

The V and J genes are TRBV18 and TRBJ2-2; D may be TRBD1 (6 bases). The germline V and J ends were trimmed by 3 bases and 1 base, with 12 bases remaining between them. The CDR3 runs to 16 residues. The germline V gene has CDR1 KGHSH and CDR2 LQKENI. CDR3 amino acids: CASSPPGARNTGELFF. Here the CDR3 DNA reads TGTGCCAGCTCACCTCCAGGGGCCCGGAACACCGGGGAGCTGTTTTTT.

This clonotype showed up just a few times. The chain is built from TRBV20-1 and TRBJ1-5; TRBD1 is a possible D gene (5 bases). The CDR3 consists of 11 residues. From germline, CDR1 is DFQATT and CDR2 SNEGSKA (reference sequence). With 3 bases removed from V and 7 bases from J, the gap between germline ends came to 7 bases. The CDR3 DNA sequence: TGCAGTGCTAGGGACAACCAGCCCCAGCATTTT. This translates into CSARDNQPQHF.

The chain is built from TRBV24-1 and TRBJ2-1; the D gene is possibly TRBD2 (6 bases). CDR1 KGHDR and CDR2 SFDVKD come from the germline V gene. This CDR3 is 12 amino acids long. V was trimmed by 1 base and J by 12 bases, leaving 9 bases between them. CDR3 bases: TGTGCCACCAGTGATTTTATGGGGGGGCAGTTCTTC. It specifies CATSDFMGGQFF.

This clonotype was seen a few times. The V call is TRBV27, the J call TRBJ1-1; 7 bases match TRBD1. J gave up 5 bases and V 5 bases, and 11 bases lay outside the gene matches. The germline V gene has CDR1 MNHEY and CDR2 SMNVEV (reference sequence). CDR3 size: 15 residues. The CDR3 DNA reads TGTGCCAGCAGTCTCCAGGGGGGGGGCGGTACTGAAGCTTTCTTT. Protein product: CASSLQGGGGTEAFF.

The chain employs TRBV7-2 and TRBJ2-7, with a tentative D call TRBD1 (5 bases). The CDR3 is made up of 12 amino acids. Germline V gene lookup returns CDR1 SGHTA and CDR2 FQGNSA. Deletions cut 4 bases from V and 6 bases from J, with 10 bases between. CDR3 sequence (DNA): TGTGCCAGCAGCTCATTAGGGGTCGAGCAGTACTTC. As protein: CASSSLGVEQYF.